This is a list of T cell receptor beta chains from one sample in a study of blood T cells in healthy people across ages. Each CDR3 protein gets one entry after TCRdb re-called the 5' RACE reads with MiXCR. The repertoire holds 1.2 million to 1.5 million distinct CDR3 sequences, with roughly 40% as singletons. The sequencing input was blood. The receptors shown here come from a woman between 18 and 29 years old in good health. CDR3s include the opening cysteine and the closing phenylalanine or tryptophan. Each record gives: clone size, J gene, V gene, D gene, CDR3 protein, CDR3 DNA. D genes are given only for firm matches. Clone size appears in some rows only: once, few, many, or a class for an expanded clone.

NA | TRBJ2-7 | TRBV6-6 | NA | CASNKGQGPYEQYF | TGTGCCAGCAACAAGGGGCAGGGACCCTACGAGCAGTACTTC
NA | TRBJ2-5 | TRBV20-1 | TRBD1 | CSARDSAGQGWRETQYF | TGCAGTGCTAGAGATTCCGCCGGACAGGGATGGCGAGAGACCCAGTACTTC
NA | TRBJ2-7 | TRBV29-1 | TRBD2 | CSVDAGSSGIYEQYF | TGCAGCGTTGACGCTGGGTCTAGCGGCATCTACGAGCAGTACTTC
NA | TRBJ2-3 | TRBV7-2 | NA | CASSLADTLRDTQYF | TGTGCCAGCAGCTTAGCCGACACTCTGAGGGATACGCAGTATTTT
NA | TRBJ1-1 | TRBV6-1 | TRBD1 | CASLPDRASGAFF | TGTGCCAGCTTACCGGACAGGGCCTCGGGGGCTTTCTTT
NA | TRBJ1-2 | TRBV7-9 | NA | CAGDSNYGYTF | TGTGCCGGGGACTCTAACTATGGCTACACCTTC
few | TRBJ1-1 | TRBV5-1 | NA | CASSLLLDTEAFF | TGCGCCAGCAGCTTGCTTTTGGACACTGAAGCTTTCTTT
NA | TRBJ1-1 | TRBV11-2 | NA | CASSLVGQFNTEAFF | TGTGCCAGCAGCTTAGTGGGTCAGTTTAACACTGAAGCTTTCTTT
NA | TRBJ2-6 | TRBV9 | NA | CASSALGVGTVRSGANVLTF | TGTGCCAGCAGCGCACTAGGAGTAGGAACCGTACGCTCTGGGGCCAACGTCCTGACTTTC
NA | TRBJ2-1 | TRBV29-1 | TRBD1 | CSVVGGQGAGGQFF | TGCAGCGTTGTGGGCGGACAGGGGGCTGGGGGGCAGTTCTTC
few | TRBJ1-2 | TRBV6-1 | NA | CASSSSPKTAYGYTF | TGTGCCAGCAGCTCAAGTCCCAAAACCGCCTATGGCTACACCTTC
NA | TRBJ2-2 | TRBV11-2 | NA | CASSLGATWGELFF | TGTGCCAGCAGCTTAGGTGCTACCTGGGGGGAGCTGTTTTTT
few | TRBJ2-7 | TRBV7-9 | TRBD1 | CASSLTGQGASEQYF | TGTGCCAGCAGCTTAACAGGACAGGGAGCGTCCGAGCAGTACTTC
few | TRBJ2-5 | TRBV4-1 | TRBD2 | CASSRVAGEETQYF | TGCGCCAGCAGTCGGGTGGCGGGAGAAGAGACCCAGTACTTC
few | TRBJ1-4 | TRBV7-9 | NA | CASSLRSDSSEKLFF | TGTGCCAGCAGCTTACGGAGCGACAGTAGTGAAAAACTGTTTTTT
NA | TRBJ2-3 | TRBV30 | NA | CAWAGAGDYTDTQYF | TGTGCCTGGGCGGGGGCAGGGGACTACACAGATACGCAGTATTTT
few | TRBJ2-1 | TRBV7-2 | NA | CASSLVARGSYNEQFF | TGTGCCAGCAGCTTAGTTGCGAGAGGGTCCTACAATGAGCAGTTCTTC
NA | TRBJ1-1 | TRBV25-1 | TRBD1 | CASSGTGGGMNTEAFF | TGTGCCAGCAGTGGGACAGGGGGCGGAATGAACACTGAAGCTTTCTTT
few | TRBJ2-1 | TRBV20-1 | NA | CSRLDPSYNEQFF | TGCAGTAGACTAGACCCCTCCTACAATGAGCAGTTCTTC
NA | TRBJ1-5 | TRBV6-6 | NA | CASTAQDNQPQHF | TGTGCCAGCACCGCACAGGACAATCAGCCCCAGCATTTT
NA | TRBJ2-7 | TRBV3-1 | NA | CASEADSYEQYF | TGTGCCAGCGAGGCGGACAGTTACGAGCAGTACTTC
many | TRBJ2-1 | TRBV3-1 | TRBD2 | CASSARLAGAYNEQFF | TGTGCCAGCAGCGCACGACTAGCGGGAGCCTACAATGAGCAGTTCTTC
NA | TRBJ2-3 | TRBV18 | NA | CASSPTIPDTQYF | TGTGCCAGCTCACCGACTATTCCAGATACGCAGTATTTT
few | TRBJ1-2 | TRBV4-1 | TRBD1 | CASRQGALGYTF | TGCGCCAGCAGACAGGGGGCACTTGGCTACACCTTC
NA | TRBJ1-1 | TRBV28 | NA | CASNQNGEVTEAFF | TGTGCCAGCAACCAAAACGGGGAGGTCACTGAAGCTTTCTTT
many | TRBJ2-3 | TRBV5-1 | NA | CASSSAGDTQYF | TGCGCCAGCAGCTCCGCCGGGGATACGCAGTATTTT
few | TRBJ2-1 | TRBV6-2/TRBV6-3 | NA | CASSPAASGRGNEQFF | TGTGCCAGCAGCCCCGCGGCCAGCGGAAGAGGCAATGAGCAGTTCTTC
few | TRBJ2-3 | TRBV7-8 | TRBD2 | CASSLAGGVTDTQYF | TGTGCCAGCAGCTTAGCGGGAGGGGTCACAGATACGCAGTATTTT
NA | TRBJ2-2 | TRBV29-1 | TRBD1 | CSVLSRGGSTGELFF | TGCAGCGTCCTTTCAAGAGGGGGCTCAACCGGGGAGCTGTTTTTT
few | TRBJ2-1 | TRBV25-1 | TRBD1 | CASSGFRTGDHEQFF | TGTGCCAGCAGTGGTTTTAGGACAGGGGACCATGAGCAGTTCTTC
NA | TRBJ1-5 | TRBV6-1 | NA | CATIQGNQPQHF | TGTGCCACGATACAGGGTAATCAGCCCCAGCATTTT
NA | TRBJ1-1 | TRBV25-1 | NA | CASSHRVGNTEAFF | TGTGCCAGCAGCCACAGGGTGGGGAACACTGAAGCTTTCTTT
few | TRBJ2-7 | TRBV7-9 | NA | CASSFYRGGYNEQYF | TGTGCCAGCAGCTTTTACAGGGGAGGCTACAATGAGCAGTACTTC
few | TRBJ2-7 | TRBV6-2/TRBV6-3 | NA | CATRLGEQYF | TGTGCCACCCGGCTCGGCGAGCAGTACTTC
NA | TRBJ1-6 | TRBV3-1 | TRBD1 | CASSRHGQENNSPLHF | TGTGCCAGCAGCCGGCACGGACAGGAAAATAATTCACCCCTCCACTTT
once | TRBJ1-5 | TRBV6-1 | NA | CASRLTGPVGQPQHF | TGTGCCAGCAGACTGACGGGGCCGGTGGGTCAGCCCCAGCATTTT
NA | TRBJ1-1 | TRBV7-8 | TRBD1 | CASSPLSTGEAFF | TGTGCCAGCAGCCCCCTTTCGACAGGGGAAGCTTTCTTT
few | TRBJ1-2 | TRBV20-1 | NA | CSARDEMEGGGYTF | TGCAGTGCTAGAGACGAAATGGAGGGAGGCGGCTACACCTTC
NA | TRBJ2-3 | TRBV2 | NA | CASSVANTQYF | TGTGCCAGCAGTGTGGCTAATACGCAGTATTTT
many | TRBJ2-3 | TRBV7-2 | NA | CASSLGRGPTDTQYF | TGTGCCAGCAGCTTAGGGCGGGGGCCCACAGATACGCAGTATTTT
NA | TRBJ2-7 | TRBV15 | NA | CATGPRLAYEQYF | TGTGCCACCGGTCCCAGGCTTGCCTACGAGCAGTACTTC
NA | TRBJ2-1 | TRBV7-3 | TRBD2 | CASSLLAGTSGGFEQFF | TGTGCCAGCAGCTTGTTAGCCGGGACTAGCGGGGGGTTTGAGCAGTTCTTC
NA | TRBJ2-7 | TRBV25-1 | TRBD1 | CASSPPGQGEYF | TGTGCCAGCAGTCCTCCGGGACAGGGCGAGTACTTC
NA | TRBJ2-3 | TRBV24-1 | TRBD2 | CATSDLTWDYGTDTQYF | TGTGCCACCAGTGATTTGACTTGGGACTATGGAACAGATACGCAGTATTTT
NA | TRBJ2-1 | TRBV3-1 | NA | CASSHGTGTYNEQFF | TGTGCCAGCAGCCATGGGACGGGAACCTACAATGAGCAGTTCTTC
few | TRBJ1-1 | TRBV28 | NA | CASSGAGAKGEAFF | TGTGCCAGCAGTGGCGCGGGCGCAAAGGGTGAAGCTTTCTTT